This T cell receptor (beta chain) was found in a study of blood T cell repertoires in COVID-19. Background on the study: Samples came from the United States, Italy and Spain, spanning acute and convalescent COVID-19. T cells, B-cell-depleted T cells, or PBMCs provided the cDNA or gDNA that served as material.

Looked up from germline, CDR1 is SGHVS and CDR2 is FNYEAQ. J lost 7 bases, V lost 1 base, and 10 bases had no gene match. The CDR3 runs to 16 residues. Source study methods: Reference gene primer amplification gave nucleated cell count estimates. Some clones are missing from TCRdb's copy, which holds only in-frame ones; the method was immunoSEQ multiplex PCR. Clonal size and the V and J genes are those of that table, whereas D and trimming came from the DNA. The sample records some 240,000 clones, 80% to 90% being singletons. The chain is built from TRBV7-6 and TRBJ2-1, with 7 bases lining up with TRBD2. The sequence derives from a woman between 35 and 50 years old who had been exposed to COVID-19. Source material: PBMCs or T cells enriched from blood (not recorded which). The CDR3 DNA sequence: TGTGCCAGCAGCTTAGAGGTTTCGGGGGGTAGGAATGAGCAGTTCTTC. This gives the protein CASSLEVSGGRNEQFF.